The present T cell receptor beta chain was sequenced within a study of technical replicates of blood from four donors. Repertoires were generated with immunoSEQ multiplex PCR, while TCRdb's copy carries only in-frame clones and drops some. The table records more than 65,000 clones, about 97% of them present only once. This CDR3 is built from 14 residues. Trimming took 6 bases from V and 6 from J, leaving 17 bases between them. The germline gives CDR1 MDHEN, CDR2 SYDVKM. The V call is TRBV28, the J call TRBJ1-1; unclear D gene. Specimen: T cells isolated from PBMCs. The sequence came from a human donor in good health. DNA for the CDR3: TGTGCCAGCAGACCAACTTGGGGAGCGGCTGAAGCTTTCTTT. Residues: CASRPTWGAAEAFF.